This entry lists 20 T cell receptor beta chains sequenced from one sample in a study of cytomegalovirus exposure and HLA in healthy donors. The PCR contained 60 Vbeta and 13 Jbeta primers. The data were produced by immunoSEQ multiplex PCR, yet TCRdb's version contains in-frame clones alone and is incomplete. The table includes over 85,000 clones, less than 80% detected once. Input material: PBMCs. The receptors were sampled from a man aged 25-45 years in good health and CMV-seronegative.

The rearrangement uses TRBV28 and TRBJ2-3; D perhaps matches TRBD2 (5 bases). CDR1 is MDHEN and CDR2 is SYDVKM in the germline V gene. The CDR3 spans 12 residues. V dropped 8 bases and J dropped 6 bases, with 12 bases sitting between them. The CDR3 coding sequence is TGTGCCAGCTCGGGGTCGATGGATACGCAGTATTTT. This sequence encodes CASSGSMDTQYF. Complete variable domain (other parts from reference TRBV28 and TRBJ2-3): DVKVTQSSRYLVKRTGEKVFLECVQDMDHENMFWYRQDPGLGLRLIYFSYDVKMKEKGDIPEGYSVSREKKERFSLILESASTNQTSMYLCASSGSMDTQYFGPGTRLTVL.

The V gene is TRBV4-1, the J gene TRBJ2-7, with 7 nucleotides matching TRBD1. The germline V gene encodes CDR1 MGHRA and CDR2 YSYEKL. The V gene end was trimmed by 1 base and the J gene end by 3 bases; junction bases not matched to a gene: 9. CDR3 length equals 16 residues. In DNA form, the CDR3 reads TGCGCCAGCAGCCAAGGGGACAGCAAGTGGGTCTACGAGCAGTACTTC. It specifies CASSQGDSKWVYEQYF.

This clone has just a few counts. This chain joins TRBV7-2 and TRBJ2-5; TRBD1 agrees at 7 bases. The V gene end was trimmed by 5 bases and the J gene end by 5 bases; junction bases not matched to a gene: 5. This CDR3 spans 13 amino acids. Per the germline V gene, CDR1 is SGHTA and CDR2 is FQGNSA. In DNA form, the CDR3 reads TGTGCCAGCAGCAAAACAGGGGTCGAGACCCAGTACTTC. Encoded protein: CASSKTGVETQYF. Complete variable domain (other parts from reference TRBV7-2 and TRBJ2-5): GAGVSQSPSNKVTEKGKDVELRCDPISGHTALYWYRQSLGQGLEFLIYFQGNSAPDKSGLPSDRFSAERTGGSVSTLTIQRTQQEDSAVYLCASSKTGVETQYFGPGTRLLVL.

This sequence joins TRBV11-2 and TRBJ1-2; a possible D gene is TRBD1 (5 bases). Deletions cut 5 bases from V and 3 bases from J, with 10 bases between. CDR3 length: 13 amino acids. Germline V gene sequence: CDR1 SGHAT, CDR2 FQNNGV. In DNA, the CDR3 is TGTGCCAGCAGCCATGGGGGGTACTATGGCTACACCTTC. Its translation is CASSHGGYYGYTF.

The chain links TRBV7-2 to TRBJ2-1; 7 bases agree with TRBD2. The CDR3 loop spans 16 amino acids. In germline, CDR1 is SGHTA, CDR2 FQGNSA. The J segment lost 7 bases and the V segment lost 5 bases, leaving 14 bases of the junction unmatched. CDR3 DNA: TGTGCCAGCAGCGCCGGGATGGGCGGGAGTAGAAATGAGCAGTTCTTC. This gives the protein CASSAGMGGSRNEQFF.

The genes are TRBV6-5 and TRBJ1-2, with a possible D match to TRBD1 (5 bases). V was shortened by 0 bases and J by 7 bases, with 6 bases between the two germline ends. This CDR3 spans 12 amino acids. Germline loops: CDR1 MNHEY, CDR2 SVGAGI. CDR3 coding DNA: TGTGCCAGCAGTTACTCGCAGGGTGGCTACACCTTC. It specifies CASSYSQGGYTF.

The chain has TRBV27 and TRBJ2-7, with TRBD1 identical over 12 bases. The CDR3 length is 13 residues. V trimming: 7 bases; J trimming: 4 bases; junction bases outside the gene matches: 2. Per the germline V gene, CDR1 is MNHEY and CDR2 is SMNVEV (reference sequence). CDR3: CASTGQGAYEQYF. CDR3 sequence (DNA): TGTGCCAGCACGGGACAGGGGGCTTACGAGCAGTACTTC.

The gene calls are TRBV10-2 and TRBJ1-1, with D perhaps matching TRBD1 (5 bases). The CDR3 is 16 amino acids. Looked up from germline, CDR1 is WSHSY and CDR2 is SAAADI. The ends were cut back, 5 bases at V and 1 base at J, with 17 bases in the middle. The CDR3 DNA is TGCGCCAGCAGTCGGGCACCGGGACTACAGAACACTGAAGCTTTCTTT. Translation gives CASSRAPGLQNTEAFF.

V usage is TRBV11-2 and J usage is TRBJ2-2, with 7 bases matching TRBD1. The CDR3 is 13 amino acids. From germline, CDR1 is SGHAT and CDR2 FQNNGV. V lost 3 bases to trimming and J lost 5 bases; unmatched junction nucleotides: 0. As DNA, the CDR3 is TGTGCCAGCAGCTTCAGGGGGACCGGGGAGCTGTTTTTT. Translating gives CASSFRGTGELFF. The full variable domain, rest sourced from reference TRBV11-2 and TRBJ2-2, is EAGVAQSPRYKIIEKRQSVAFWCNPISGHATLYWYQQILGQGPKLLIQFQNNGVVDDSQLPKDRFSAERLKGVDSTLKIQPAKLEDSAVYLCASSFRGTGELFFGEGSRLTVL.

This clone was detected only once. The rearrangement links TRBV19 to TRBJ1-5, with D maybe TRBD1 (5 bases). CDR3 size: 12 residues. Trimming shortened V by 8 bases and J by 8 bases, and 13 bases separated the two germline ends. Germline V gives CDR1 LNHDA, CDR2 SQIVND (reference sequence). The CDR3 spells CASRYGGEPQHF. Here the CDR3 DNA reads TGTGCCAGTCGATACGGGGGGGAGCCCCAGCATTTT.

This chain links TRBV9 with TRBJ1-1; 7 bases align to TRBD1. The CDR3 spans 14 residues. Germline values: CDR1 SGDLS, CDR2 YYNGEE. Trimming at V came to 2 bases and at J to 3 bases, leaving 4 bases not matched to a gene. CDR3 protein: CASSVIRGDTEAFF. The DNA of the CDR3 is TGTGCCAGCAGCGTGATCAGGGGGGACACTGAAGCTTTCTTT.

The V and J genes are TRBV6-5 and TRBJ2-7; 10 nucleotides align to TRBD2. The CDR3 consists of 15 residues. Per the germline V gene, CDR1 is MNHEY and CDR2 is SVGAGI. V lost 0 bases, J lost 1 base, and 0 bases stayed unmatched. The CDR3 sequence: CASSYSTSGSYEQYF. The CDR3 DNA is TGTGCCAGCAGTTACTCGACTAGCGGGTCCTACGAGCAGTACTTC.

This chain links TRBV7-2 with TRBJ1-1; TRBD1 is a possible D gene (5 bases). Trimming removed 5 bases at V and 7 bases at J, with 11 bases between. The germline V gene has CDR1 SGHTA and CDR2 FQGNSA. This CDR3 region has 12 residues. DNA for the CDR3: TGTGCCAGCAGCCCGGGGGGAAGTGAAGCTTTCTTT. It is translated as CASSPGGSEAFF.

This chain's CDR3 is CASSFASGVGSYEQYF. CDR3 DNA: TGTGCCAGCAGTTTTGCGTCAGGGGTCGGTTCCTACGAGCAGTACTTC. The chain uses TRBV27 and TRBJ2-7, with D possibly TRBD1 on 6 matching bases. The V end lost 3 bases, the J end lost 1 base, and 16 bases lay between the germline ends. CDR1 MNHEY and CDR2 SMNVEV come from the germline V gene (reference sequence). This CDR3 has 16 amino acids.

V is TRBV4-2 and J is TRBJ1-5, with D perhaps TRBD1 (6 bases). The CDR3 length is 15 residues. The germline V gene has CDR1 LGHNA and CDR2 YNFKEQ. Trimming removed 0 bases from V and 4 bases from J, with 10 bases in between. The CDR3 sequence: CASSQDRQGNQPQHF. The CDR3 DNA reads as TGTGCCAGCAGCCAAGATAGGCAGGGGAATCAGCCCCAGCATTTT.

V gene TRBV30 combines with J gene TRBJ2-6; tentative D call: TRBD1 (6 bases). With 0 bases removed from V and 5 bases from J, the gap between germline ends came to 14 bases. The CDR3 sequence is 16 residues long. CDR1 and CDR2 from the germline V gene are GTSNPN and SVGIG (reference sequence). The CDR3 DNA is TGTGCCTGGAGTGTGACCGGGACAAGCTGGGCCAACGTCCTGACTTTC. Its protein product is CAWSVTGTSWANVLTF.

The chain uses TRBV5-6 and TRBJ2-2; possible D gene TRBD1, 5 bases. CDR1 and CDR2 from the germline V gene are SGHDT and YYEEEE. Trimming shortened V by 0 bases and J by 6 bases, and 6 bases separated the two germline ends. This CDR3 has 13 residues. The CDR3 DNA follows: TGTGCCAGCAGCTTGGTGACAGCCGGGGAGCTGTTTTTT. Translation: CASSLVTAGELFF.

CDR3 region: CASSSPLRERGNTIYF. Here the CDR3 DNA reads TGTGCCAGCAGCTCACCGCTCAGGGAACGTGGAAACACCATATATTTT. The V and J genes are TRBV13 and TRBJ1-3; maybe TRBD1 (5 bases). The CDR3 contains 16 residues. Trimming took 4 bases from V and 3 from J, leaving 16 bases between them. CDR1 PRHDT and CDR2 FYEKMQ come from the germline V gene (reference sequence). The full variable domain, its missing parts supplied by reference TRBV13 and TRBJ1-3, is AAGVIQSPRHLIKEKRETATLKCYPIPRHDTVYWYQQGPGQDPQFLISFYEKMQSDKGSIPDRFSAQQFSDYHSELNMSSLELGDSALYFCASSSPLRERGNTIYFGEGSWLTVV.

This clone was counted a few times. V and J are TRBV7-9 and TRBJ2-7; 10 bases match TRBD1. Germline values: CDR1 SEHNR, CDR2 FQNEAQ (reference sequence). The V segment lost 5 bases and the J segment 5 bases; nucleotides outside the gene matches: 9. The CDR3 has 15 amino acids. CDR3 region: CASSPPTGGFNEQYF. The CDR3 coding sequence is TGTGCCAGCAGCCCACCGACAGGGGGCTTTAACGAGCAGTACTTC.

The V call is TRBV30, the J call TRBJ1-2, with D perhaps matching TRBD1 (6 bases). The CDR3 totals 14 residues. V was clipped by 4 bases and J by 2 bases, with 14 bases between them. The germline CDR1 and CDR2 sequences are GTSNPN and SVGIG (reference sequence). CDR3 protein: CAWTSKGGNYGYTF. The CDR3 nucleotides read TGTGCCTGGACCTCTAAGGGGGGGAACTATGGCTACACCTTC.